One sample yielded the 31 T cell receptor beta chains listed below, sequenced in a study of pediatric ulcerative colitis. TCRdb's copy holds only in-frame clones and misses some; the assay was immunoSEQ multiplex PCR. The table lists tens of thousands of clones, approximately 87% of them singletons, with 3% to 4.5% in the top ten. Sequencing was performed on blood. These receptor sequences come from a boy aged 5-17 years with severe ulcerative colitis.

The rearrangement links TRBV6-1 to TRBJ2-1; 9 nucleotides match TRBD1. The CDR3 runs to 15 residues. V lost 6 bases to trimming and J lost 4 bases; unmatched junction nucleotides: 7. The germline gives CDR1 MNHNS, CDR2 SASEGT. DNA of the CDR3: TGTGCCAGCAGGAAGGACAGGGGATATTACAATGAGCAGTTCTTC. Protein: CASRKDRGYYNEQFF.

The V call is TRBV12-5, the J call TRBJ2-1; 12 bases fit TRBD2. Germline-derived CDR1 and CDR2 are LGHNT and FRNRAP. The CDR3 is 19 amino acids. Trimming removed 0 bases from V and 2 bases from J; junction bases left unmatched: 8. CDR3 amino acids: CASGLVTLAGGPAYNEQFF. The CDR3 DNA follows: TGTGCTAGTGGTTTGGTAACGCTAGCGGGAGGGCCGGCCTACAATGAGCAGTTCTTC.

J is TRBJ1-2 and V is TRBV5-6; D ambiguous. Per germline, CDR1 SGHDT and CDR2 YYEEEE. Deletions cut 4 bases from V and 11 bases from J, with 27 bases between. The CDR3 has 16 residues. CDR3 in amino acids: CASSPLSEGQAIRYTF. In DNA form, the CDR3 reads TGTGCCAGCAGCCCGCTAAGTGAAGGGCAGGCTATTCGATACACCTTC.

The chain employs TRBV27 and TRBJ2-3; 11 nucleotides match TRBD2. Germline assignment: CDR1 MNHEY and CDR2 SMNVEV (reference sequence). V gave up 0 bases and J gave up 2 bases; unmatched junction bases: 1. This CDR3 is built from 16 residues. The CDR3, as DNA: TGTGCCAGCAGTTTATCTAGCGGGAGGGTCACAGATACGCAGTATTTT. This sequence encodes CASSLSSGRVTDTQYF.

The V gene is TRBV18, the J gene TRBJ1-2; D remains unclear. The V end was cut by 3 bases, the J end by 5 bases, with 7 bases between. Germline CDR1 and CDR2: KGHSH and LQKENI. The CDR3 sequence is 12 residues long. CDR3 region: CASSPSGYGYTF. DNA for the CDR3: TGTGCCAGCTCACCCAGCGGATATGGCTACACCTTC.

The chain combines TRBV9 with TRBJ1-1; D gene uncertain. The CDR3 has 13 amino acids. V lost 0 bases, J lost 1 base, and 4 bases lay in between. Germline lookup yields CDR1 SGDLS and CDR2 YYNGEE. The CDR3: CASSVDSNTEAFF. The DNA of the CDR3 is TGTGCCAGCAGCGTAGATTCGAACACTGAAGCTTTCTTT.

A single count supports this clone. J is TRBJ2-1 and V is TRBV14; 8 bases agree with TRBD2. The trim removed 4 bases at V and 4 bases at J, leaving 6 bases unmatched. Germline-derived CDR1 and CDR2 are SGHDN and FVKESK. This CDR3 spans 15 amino acids. The CDR3 sequence is CASSRRAGDYNEQFF. The CDR3 nucleotides are TGTGCCAGCAGCCGGCGAGCGGGAGATTACAATGAGCAGTTCTTC.

The chain couples TRBV23-1 to TRBJ1-3, with D unresolved. TRBV23-1 is recorded as an ORF, its role being uncertain. This CDR3 has 15 amino acids. V dropped 4 bases and J dropped 2 bases, with 12 bases sitting between them. This CDR3 is CASSPAPGAGNTIYF. In DNA form, the CDR3 reads TGCGCCAGCAGTCCCGCCCCGGGTGCTGGAAACACCATATATTTT.

The CDR3 DNA is TGTGCCAGCAGCGGGGGACTAGCGGGCCGGTCGGAGACCCAGTACTTC. Its translation is CASSGGLAGRSETQYF. V usage is TRBV5-6 and J usage is TRBJ2-5, with TRBD2 identical over 12 bases. Germline V gene sequence: CDR1 SGHDT, CDR2 YYEEEE. V shed 4 bases, J shed 5 bases, and the junction held 9 bases outside the gene matches. The CDR3 has 16 residues. Variable domain in full (rest from reference TRBV5-6 and TRBJ2-5): DAGVTQSPTHLIKTRGQQVTLRCSPKSGHDTVSWYQQALGQGPQFIFQYYEEEERQRGNFPDRFSGHQFPNYSSELNVNALLLGDSALYLCASSGGLAGRSETQYFGPGTRLLVL.

The CDR3 DNA sequence: TGTGCCAGCAGCTTGGACATCAATAATTCACCCCTCCACTTT. Its protein is CASSLDINNSPLHF. The rearrangement uses TRBV5-4 and TRBJ1-6; D gene uncertain. Germline values: CDR1 SGHNT, CDR2 YYREEE (reference sequence). The ends were cut back, 0 bases at V and 5 bases at J, with 6 bases in the middle. This CDR3 has 14 amino acids. Based on the CDR3 plus reference TRBV5-4 and TRBJ1-6, the full variable domain is ETGVTQSPTHLIKTRGQQVTLRCSSQSGHNTVSWYQQALGQGPQFIFQYYREEENGRGNFPPRFSGLQFPNYSSELNVNALELDDSALYLCASSLDINNSPLHFGNGTRLTVT.

This chain uses TRBV9 with TRBJ1-1; 7 bases are a match to TRBD1. V lost 1 base, J lost 4 bases, and 10 bases stayed unmatched. Germline V gene sequence: CDR1 SGDLS, CDR2 YYNGEE. This CDR3 comprises 16 residues. The CDR3 coding sequence is TGTGCCAGCAGCGTACTCAGTTCGGCAGGGGGCACTGAAGCTTTCTTT. Encoded protein: CASSVLSSAGGTEAFF.

This clone was recorded only once. V and J are TRBV7-2 and TRBJ2-7; 8 bases map to TRBD2. The CDR3 extends over 18 amino acids. Germline loops: CDR1 SGHTA, CDR2 FQGNSA. With 0 bases clipped from V and 1 base from J, the junction kept 11 bases outside the gene matches. The CDR3 coding sequence is TGTGCCAGCAGCTTAGCCCGGTGGCGTAGCGGGGCATCCTACGAGCAGTACTTC. Protein product: CASSLARWRSGASYEQYF. Combining the CDR3 with reference TRBV7-2 and TRBJ2-7 gives the whole variable domain GAGVSQSPSNKVTEKGKDVELRCDPISGHTALYWYRQSLGQGLEFLIYFQGNSAPDKSGLPSDRFSAERTGGSVSTLTIQRTQQEDSAVYLCASSLARWRSGASYEQYFGPGTRLTVT.

The genes are TRBV7-6 and TRBJ2-3, with TRBD2 as a possible D gene (5 bases). V gave up 5 bases and J gave up 0 bases, with 15 bases separating them. This CDR3 is built from 16 residues. CDR1 and CDR2 from the germline V gene are SGHVS and FNYEAQ. DNA for the CDR3: TGTGCCAGCAGCCCCGAGAGGCTAGCAAGCACAGATACGCAGTATTTT. Its translation is CASSPERLASTDTQYF.

Remarks on this clone: A read error may produce the germline difference seen at one junction end. The chain carries TRBV5-1 and TRBJ1-2; D uncertain. CDR1 is SGHRS, CDR2 YFSETQ, per germline. CDR3 length equals 13 residues. The CDR3 DNA is TGCGCCACGAGTCCTACCGCCGGCTATGGCTACGCCTTC. Its protein product is CATSPTAGYGYAF.

The CDR3 nucleotides are TGTGCCAGTAGCACGGACAGGGGGTTCGAGCAGTACTTC. Protein sequence: CASSTDRGFEQYF. This rearrangement joins TRBV19 to TRBJ2-7, with 10 bases lining up with TRBD1. CDR1 and CDR2 from the germline V gene are LNHDA and SQIVND (reference sequence). This CDR3 region has 13 residues. V lost 6 bases to trimming and J lost 6 bases; unmatched junction nucleotides: 5.

The V gene is TRBV11-2, the J gene TRBJ2-5; 13 nucleotides align to TRBD2. The length of the CDR3 is 20 residues. Germline V gene data show CDR1 as SGHAT and CDR2 as FQNNGV. Germline trimming cut 0 bases from V and 2 bases from J; bases unmatched to any gene: 12. The CDR3 region has the DNA TGTGCCAGCAGCTTAGATTTGAAGATGGAGACTAGCGGGAGGCAAGAGACCCAGTACTTC. Protein sequence: CASSLDLKMETSGRQETQYF. Together with reference TRBV11-2 and TRBJ2-5, the CDR3 gives the full variable domain: EAGVAQSPRYKIIEKRQSVAFWCNPISGHATLYWYQQILGQGPKLLIQFQNNGVVDDSQLPKDRFSAERLKGVDSTLKIQPAKLEDSAVYLCASSLDLKMETSGRQETQYFGPGTRLLVL.

V usage is TRBV11-3 and J usage is TRBJ2-2, with TRBD2 identical over 7 bases. V trimming: 1 base; J trimming: 6 bases; junction bases outside the gene matches: 8. Germline CDR1 and CDR2: SGHNT and YENEEA. There are 16 residues in the CDR3. CDR3 loop: CASSLGAGDGSGELFF. In DNA form, the CDR3 reads TGTGCCAGCAGCTTAGGGGCGGGAGATGGGTCCGGGGAGCTGTTTTTT.

This chain links TRBV5-1 with TRBJ2-7, with a weak D call TRBD2 (5 bases). Trimming removed 3 bases from V and 4 bases from J, with 14 bases in between. CDR3 size: 14 residues. Per the germline V gene, CDR1 is SGHRS and CDR2 is YFSETQ. CDR3 DNA sequence: TGCGCCAGCAGCTCCAGCCCCGGCGGGTACGAGCAGTACTTC. Residues: CASSSSPGGYEQYF.

The V and J genes are TRBV30 and TRBJ2-2, with D perhaps matching TRBD1 (5 bases). CDR1 and CDR2 (germline): GTSNPN, SVGIG (reference sequence). CDR3 length equals 14 residues. The ends were cut back, 0 bases at V and 7 bases at J, with 12 bases in the middle. CDR3 nucleotides: TGTGCCTGGAGTGTAACAGGATGGAGCGGGGAGCTGTTTTTT. Its translation: CAWSVTGWSGELFF.

This clone was detected only once. The chain uses TRBV5-1 and TRBJ2-1; TRBD1 matches at 9 bases. The CDR3 sequence is 15 residues long. J gave up 4 bases and V 6 bases, and 8 bases lay outside the gene matches. Germline CDR1 is SGHRS and CDR2 is YFSETQ. This CDR3 is CASIPGTGRYNEQFF. The CDR3 coding sequence is TGCGCCAGCATTCCCGGGACAGGGAGATACAATGAGCAGTTCTTC.

This chain uses TRBV5-1 with TRBJ2-5; 13 nucleotides agree with TRBD2. The junction had 2 bases not matched to a gene; V was cut back by 1 base and J by 5 bases. Germline CDR1 SGHRS, CDR2 YFSETQ. The CDR3 sequence is 15 residues long. For the CDR3, the DNA is TGCGCCAGCAGCTTGCTACTAGCGGGAGGGGAGACCCAGTACTTC. Translated: CASSLLLAGGETQYF.

The V call is TRBV7-9, the J call TRBJ2-5, with TRBD2 matching 7 bases. Germline V gives CDR1 SEHNR, CDR2 FQNEAQ (reference sequence). CDR3 length: 15 amino acids. Trimming removed 2 bases from V and 5 bases from J; junction bases left unmatched: 8. This chain's CDR3 is CASSLIERGVETQYF. CDR3 DNA: TGTGCCAGCAGCTTAATAGAACGGGGGGTGGAGACCCAGTACTTC.

This clone was counted between two and nine times. This chain uses TRBV4-1 with TRBJ2-7, with 7 bases lining up with TRBD2. CDR1 and CDR2 from the germline V gene are MGHRA and YSYEKL. V lost 1 base and J lost 7; bases outside the gene matches: 7. The CDR3 is 14 residues long. The CDR3, as DNA: TGCGCCAGCAGCCAAGGGACTAGTCTCAGGGAGCAGTACTTC. Protein sequence: CASSQGTSLREQYF.

This chain links TRBV11-2 with TRBJ2-1; D might be TRBD1 (5 bases). The CDR3 contains 16 residues. The V gene's germline CDR1 is SGHAT and CDR2 FQNNGV. V lost 5 bases, J lost 0 bases, and 14 bases lay in between. This CDR3 is CASSHLTGSSYNEQFF. The CDR3 DNA reads TGTGCCAGCAGCCACCTAACAGGCAGCTCCTACAATGAGCAGTTCTTC.

The rearrangement joins TRBV5-4 to TRBJ2-5; D call uncertain. This CDR3 is built from 13 residues. With 1 base removed from V and 0 bases from J, the gap between germline ends came to 4 bases. Germline values: CDR1 SGHNT, CDR2 YYREEE (reference sequence). The CDR3 loop is CASSLHYQETQYF. CDR3 nucleotide sequence: TGTGCCAGCAGCTTGCATTACCAAGAGACCCAGTACTTC.

This sequence joins TRBV25-1 and TRBJ2-7; TRBD1 agrees at 7 bases. The CDR3 covers 12 residues. Germline CDR1 reads MGHDK; CDR2 reads SYGVNS. J lost 5 bases, V lost 8 bases, and 6 bases had no gene match. This chain's CDR3 is CASGTDFNEQYF. Here the CDR3 DNA reads TGTGCCAGCGGGACAGATTTTAACGAGCAGTACTTC.

This chain links TRBV6-6 with TRBJ1-2; no definite D call. Germline V gives CDR1 MNHNY, CDR2 SVGAGI (reference sequence). V lost 7 bases and J 4 bases, leaving 13 bases between the germline ends. The CDR3 sequence is 13 residues long. The CDR3 region is CASTPSGSYGYTF. The CDR3 DNA sequence: TGTGCCAGCACTCCTTCCGGGTCCTATGGCTACACCTTC.

The chain has TRBV7-2 and TRBJ2-3; D ambiguous. CDR3 length: 11 residues. CDR1 and CDR2 (germline): SGHTA, FQGNSA. V was trimmed by 7 bases and J by 6 bases, leaving 8 bases between them. CDR3 region: CASMGLDTQYF. In nucleotides, the CDR3 is TGTGCCAGCATGGGATTGGATACGCAGTATTTT.

The J gene is TRBJ2-7, the V gene TRBV21-1; TRBD2, the D gene given by the table, was not confirmed from the DNA. TRBV21-1 is marked as a pseudogene. This CDR3 contains 17 residues. CDR3 region: CASSTSLLAGGLYEQYF. Here the CDR3 DNA reads TGTGCCAGCAGCACCTCACTGCTAGCGGGAGGACTCTACGAGCAGTACTTC.

CDR3 protein: CASSIWTSKGNEQFF. For the CDR3, the DNA is TGTGCCAGTAGTATATGGACCTCGAAGGGCAATGAGCAGTTCTTC. J is TRBJ2-1 and V is TRBV19; D is uncertain. Germline CDR1 and CDR2: LNHDA and SQIVND (reference sequence). The CDR3 has 15 residues. Trimming took 2 bases from V and 6 from J, leaving 14 bases between them.

The genes are TRBV14 and TRBJ2-1; tentatively, D is TRBD2 (5 bases). Trimming cost V 3 bases and J 4 bases, with 13 bases left between them. The germline V gene encodes CDR1 SGHDN and CDR2 FVKESK. There are 15 residues in the CDR3. CDR3 sequence: CASSHLVAIYNEQFF. CDR3 bases: TGTGCCAGCAGCCATCTGGTAGCGATATACAATGAGCAGTTCTTC.